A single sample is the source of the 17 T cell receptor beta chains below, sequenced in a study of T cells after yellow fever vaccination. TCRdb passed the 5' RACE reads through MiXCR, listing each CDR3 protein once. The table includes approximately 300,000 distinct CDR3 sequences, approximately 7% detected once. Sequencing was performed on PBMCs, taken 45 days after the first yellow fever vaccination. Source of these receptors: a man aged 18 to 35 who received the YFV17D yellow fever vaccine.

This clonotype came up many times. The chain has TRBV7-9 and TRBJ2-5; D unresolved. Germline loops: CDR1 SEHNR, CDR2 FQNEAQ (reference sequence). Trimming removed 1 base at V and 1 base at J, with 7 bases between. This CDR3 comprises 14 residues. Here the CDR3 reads CASSLVGLQETQYF. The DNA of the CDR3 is TGTGCCAGCAGCTTAGTTGGTCTCCAAGAGACCCAGTACTTC.

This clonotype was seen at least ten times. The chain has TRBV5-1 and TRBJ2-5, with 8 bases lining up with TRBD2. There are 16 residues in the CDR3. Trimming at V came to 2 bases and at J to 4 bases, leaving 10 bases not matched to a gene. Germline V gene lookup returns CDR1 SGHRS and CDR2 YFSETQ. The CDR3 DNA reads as TGCGCCAGCAGCTTCCTTGAAGCGGGGGACTCAGAGACCCAGTACTTC. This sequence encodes CASSFLEAGDSETQYF.

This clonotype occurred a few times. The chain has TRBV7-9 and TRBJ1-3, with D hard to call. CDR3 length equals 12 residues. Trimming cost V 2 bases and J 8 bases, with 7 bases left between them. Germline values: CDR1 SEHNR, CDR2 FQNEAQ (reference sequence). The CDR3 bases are TGTGCCAGCAGCTTACTGGTTGACACCATATATTTT. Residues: CASSLLVDTIYF.

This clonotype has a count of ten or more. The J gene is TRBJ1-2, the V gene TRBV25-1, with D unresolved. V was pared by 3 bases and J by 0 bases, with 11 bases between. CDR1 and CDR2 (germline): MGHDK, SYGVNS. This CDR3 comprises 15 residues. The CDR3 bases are TGTGCCAGCAGTGAGGCAGGCGGAGCTAACTATGGCTACACCTTC. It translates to CASSEAGGANYGYTF.

This CDR3 reads CASSNTGAVRQETQYF. The DNA of the CDR3 is TGTGCCAGCAGCAATACCGGGGCGGTACGCCAAGAGACCCAGTACTTC. This chain links TRBV7-2 with TRBJ2-5; D may correspond to TRBD1 or TRBD2 (5 bases each). Trimming removed 5 bases at V and 1 base at J, with 17 bases between. The length of the CDR3 is 16 residues. Germline CDR1 is SGHTA and CDR2 is FQGNSA.

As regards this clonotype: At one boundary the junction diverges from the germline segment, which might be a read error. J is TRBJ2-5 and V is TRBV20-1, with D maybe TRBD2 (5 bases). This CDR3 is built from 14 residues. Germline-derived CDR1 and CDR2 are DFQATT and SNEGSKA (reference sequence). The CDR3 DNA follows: TGCAGTGCTGGAGATCGGTGGACTCAAGAGACCCAGTACTTC. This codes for CSAGDRWTQETQYF.

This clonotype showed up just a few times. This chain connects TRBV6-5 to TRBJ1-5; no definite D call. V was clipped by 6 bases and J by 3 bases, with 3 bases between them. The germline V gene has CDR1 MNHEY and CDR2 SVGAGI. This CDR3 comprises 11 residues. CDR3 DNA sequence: TGTGCCAGCAGGGCCAATCAGCCCCAGCATTTT. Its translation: CASRANQPQHF.

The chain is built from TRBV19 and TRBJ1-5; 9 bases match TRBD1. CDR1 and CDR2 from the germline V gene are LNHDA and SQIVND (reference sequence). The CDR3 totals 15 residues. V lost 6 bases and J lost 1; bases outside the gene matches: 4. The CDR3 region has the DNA TGTGCCAGTAGAAGACAGGGGGTAAGCAATCAGCCCCAGCATTTT. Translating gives CASRRQGVSNQPQHF.

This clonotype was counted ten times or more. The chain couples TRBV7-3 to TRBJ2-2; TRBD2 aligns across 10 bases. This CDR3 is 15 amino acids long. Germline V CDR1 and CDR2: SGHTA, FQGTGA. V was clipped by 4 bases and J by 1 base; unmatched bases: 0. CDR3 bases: TGTGCCAGCAGCTCTAGCGGGGGGAACACCGGGGAGCTGTTTTTT. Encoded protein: CASSSSGGNTGELFF.

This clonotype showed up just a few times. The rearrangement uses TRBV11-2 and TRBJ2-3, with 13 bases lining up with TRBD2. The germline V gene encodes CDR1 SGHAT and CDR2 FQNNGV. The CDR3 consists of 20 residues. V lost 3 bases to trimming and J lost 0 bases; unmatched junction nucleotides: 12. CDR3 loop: CASSLPGLAGQTASTDTQYF. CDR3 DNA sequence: TGTGCCAGCAGCTTGCCGGGACTAGCGGGGCAAACAGCTAGCACAGATACGCAGTATTTT.

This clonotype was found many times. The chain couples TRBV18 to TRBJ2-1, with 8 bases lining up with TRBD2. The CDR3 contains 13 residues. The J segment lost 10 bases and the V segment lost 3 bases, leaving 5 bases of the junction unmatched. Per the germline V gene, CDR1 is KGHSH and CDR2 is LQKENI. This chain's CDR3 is CASSPGLVWEQFF. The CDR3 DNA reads TGTGCCAGCTCACCGGGACTAGTCTGGGAGCAGTTCTTC.

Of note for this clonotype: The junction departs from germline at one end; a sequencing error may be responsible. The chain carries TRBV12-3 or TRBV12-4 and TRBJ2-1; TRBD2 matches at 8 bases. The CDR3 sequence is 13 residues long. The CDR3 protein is CASSLGGTSRALF. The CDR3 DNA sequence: TGTGCCAGCAGTTTAGGCGGGACTAGTAGGGCGCTCTTC.

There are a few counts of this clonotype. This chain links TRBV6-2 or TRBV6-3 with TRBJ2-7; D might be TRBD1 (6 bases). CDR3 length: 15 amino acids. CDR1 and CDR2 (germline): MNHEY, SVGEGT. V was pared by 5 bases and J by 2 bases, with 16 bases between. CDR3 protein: CASSRRGLGAYEQYV. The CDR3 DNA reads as TGTGCCAGCAGTCGCAGGGGTTTAGGGGCCTACGAGCAGTACGTC.

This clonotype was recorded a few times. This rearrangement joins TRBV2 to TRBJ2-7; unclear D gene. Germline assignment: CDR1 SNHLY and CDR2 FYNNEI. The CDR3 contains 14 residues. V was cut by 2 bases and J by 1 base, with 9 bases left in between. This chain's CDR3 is CASSEWFSSYEQYF. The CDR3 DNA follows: TGTGCCAGCAGTGAATGGTTTTCTTCCTACGAGCAGTACTTC.

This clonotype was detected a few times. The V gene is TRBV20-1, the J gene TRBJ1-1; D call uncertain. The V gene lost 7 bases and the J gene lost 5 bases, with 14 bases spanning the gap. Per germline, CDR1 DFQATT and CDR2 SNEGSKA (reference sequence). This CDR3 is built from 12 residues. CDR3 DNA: TGCAGTGGGGAGGGATATGGGACTGAAGCTTTCTTT. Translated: CSGEGYGTEAFF.

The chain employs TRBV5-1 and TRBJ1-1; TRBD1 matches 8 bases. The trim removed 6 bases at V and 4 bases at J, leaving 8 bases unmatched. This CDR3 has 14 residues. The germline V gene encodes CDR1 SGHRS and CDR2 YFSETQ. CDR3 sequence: CASTPSGGGTEAFF. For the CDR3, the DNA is TGCGCCAGCACCCCTTCAGGGGGCGGCACTGAAGCTTTCTTT.

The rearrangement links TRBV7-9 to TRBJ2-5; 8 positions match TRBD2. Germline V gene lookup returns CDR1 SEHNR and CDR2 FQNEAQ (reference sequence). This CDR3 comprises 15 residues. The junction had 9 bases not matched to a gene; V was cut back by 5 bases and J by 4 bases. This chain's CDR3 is CASSTPVGGGETQYF. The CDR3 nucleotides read TGTGCCAGCAGCACCCCTGTCGGGGGGGGAGAGACCCAGTACTTC.